Here is one TCR beta chain with its context. Its antigen remains unidentified. This sample is drawn from a study of Ad26.COV2.S vaccination and SARS-CoV-2 variants. Study results and limitations: Recipients given vaccine exceeded placebo recipients in spike-specific TCR breadth. With respect to non-spike TCR breadth, vaccine and placebo recipients were similar.

The protocol was immunoSEQ multiplex PCR, while the TCRdb copy is restricted to in-frame clones and leaves out a portion. The data contain under 500,000 clones, 92% of them singletons. The treatment is: roughly 19 received Ad26.COV2.S at low or high dose, single or two shots; about 5 received placebo; per-sample allocation not given. The samples date from day 63 after the first vaccine or placebo injection. The input for sequencing was peripheral blood, taken in a trial of Ad26.COV2.S vaccine versus placebo. This sequence was found in a person between 18 and 60 years old who received the Ad26.COV2.S COVID-19 vaccine or a placebo.

The CDR3 region is CASSYTGGAKNIQYF. DNA for the CDR3: TGTGCCAGCAGCTATACAGGGGGCGCCAAAAACATTCAGTACTTC. The genes are TRBV13 and TRBJ2-4, with 9 bases that match TRBD1. This CDR3 comprises 15 residues. The ends lost 4 bases at V and 1 base at J; junction bases unmatched: 2. CDR1 and CDR2 (germline): PRHDT, FYEKMQ (reference sequence). Based on the CDR3 plus reference TRBV13 and TRBJ2-4, the full variable domain is AAGVIQSPRHLIKEKRETATLKCYPIPRHDTVYWYQQGPGQDPQFLISFYEKMQSDKGSIPDRFSAQQFSDYHSELNMSSLELGDSALYFCASSYTGGAKNIQYFGAGTRLSVL.